A single sample is the source of the 8 T cell receptor beta chains below, sequenced in a study of Ad26.COV2.S vaccination and SARS-CoV-2 variants. Treatment: roughly 19 received Ad26.COV2.S at low or high dose, single or two shots; 5 received placebo; per-sample allocation not given. Following the first vaccine or placebo injection, samples were taken on day 63. TCRdb's copy holds only in-frame clones and misses some; the assay was immunoSEQ multiplex PCR. The profile shows under 250,000 clones, around 85% of them singletons. This specimen consisted of peripheral blood, obtained in a trial of Ad26.COV2.S vaccine versus placebo. The receptors were gathered from a person between 18 and 65 years old who received the Ad26.COV2.S COVID-19 vaccine or a placebo.

This chain links TRBV20-1 with TRBJ2-3; D is ambiguous. The V and J ends lost 3 bases and 6 bases respectively, with 7 bases between them. CDR3 length equals 11 residues. The V gene's germline CDR1 is DFQATT and CDR2 SNEGSKA (reference sequence). The CDR3, as DNA: TGCAGTGCTAGGAAAAGGGATACGCAGTATTTT. As protein: CSARKRDTQYF.

The genes are TRBV3-1 (or the pseudogene TRBV3-2) and TRBJ1-5; 9 nucleotides line up with TRBD1. Germline loops: CDR1 LGHDT, CDR2 YNNKEL (reference sequence). V was pared by 1 base and J by 7 bases, with 14 bases of the junction left unmatched. The CDR3 extends over 18 amino acids. The CDR3 loop reads CASSQAPTGTGRWQPQHF. The CDR3, as DNA: TGTGCCAGCAGCCAAGCACCTACCGGGACAGGGCGGTGGCAGCCCCAGCATTTT.

On this clone itself: Different DNA sequences within this sample yield the same CDR3. The rearrangement joins TRBV4-2 to TRBJ2-1; D unresolved. This CDR3 has 12 amino acids. CDR1 LGHNA and CDR2 YNFKEQ come from the germline V gene. V was shortened by 3 bases and J by 4 bases, with 4 bases between the two germline ends. The CDR3: CASSQYYNEQFF. In DNA form, the CDR3 reads TGTGCCAGCAGCCAGTATTACAATGAGCAGTTCTTC.

The CDR3 is CASGTTVKETQYF. CDR3 DNA sequence: TGTGCCAGCGGGACGACAGTAAAAGAGACCCAGTACTTC. This chain links TRBV18 with TRBJ2-5, with D perhaps matching TRBD1 or TRBD2 (5 bases each). The CDR3 is made up of 13 amino acids. CDR1 and CDR2 (germline): KGHSH, LQKENI. Trimming left V 8 bases short and J 3 bases short, with 13 bases between.

V and J are TRBV7-3 and TRBJ2-3, with D uncertain. Germline CDR1 SGHTA, CDR2 FQGTGA. V was cut by 2 bases and J by 5 bases, with 11 bases left in between. The CDR3 sequence is 14 residues long. CDR3 in amino acids: CASSLPALGDTQYF. The DNA for the CDR3 is TGTGCCAGCAGCTTACCAGCGCTGGGAGATACGCAGTATTTT.

This clone was detected once. The chain uses TRBV7-3 and TRBJ2-3, with D tentatively TRBD2 (6 bases). V was clipped by 5 bases and J by 3 bases, with 18 bases between them. The CDR3 covers 16 residues. Germline V lookup: CDR1 SGHTA, CDR2 FQGTGA. The CDR3 region is CASSDGGAGRTDTQYF. CDR3 bases: TGTGCCAGCAGCGACGGAGGAGCGGGTCGGACAGATACGCAGTATTTT.

This clone came up a few times. The chain links TRBV15 to TRBJ2-5, with D perhaps matching TRBD1 or TRBD2 (5 bases each). CDR1 and CDR2 (germline): LNHNV, YYDKDF (reference sequence). V dropped 5 bases and J dropped 1 base, with 17 bases sitting between them. The CDR3 is made up of 16 amino acids. The DNA for the CDR3 is TGTGCCACCAGCGCCCCCTCTTGGGGGAGCCAAGAGACCCAGTACTTC. Residues: CATSAPSWGSQETQYF.

V gene TRBV14 combines with J gene TRBJ2-5; D unresolved. Germline V lookup: CDR1 SGHDN, CDR2 FVKESK. Trimming took off 3 bases at V and 4 bases at J, with 6 bases between the two ends. This CDR3 is 12 amino acids long. CDR3 DNA: TGTGCCAGCAGCCAGTTCGCAGAGACCCAGTACTTC. Translated: CASSQFAETQYF.